This T cell receptor beta chain comes out of a study of high-grade serous ovarian cancer treatment subgroups. Clones were read by immunoSEQ multiplex PCR, and TCRdb kept only the in-frame ones, dropping some. The sample consists of some 20,000 clones, roughly four fifths of them appearing once. Germline loops: CDR1 LGHNA, CDR2 YNFKEQ. Trimming took 3 bases from V and 1 from J, leaving 9 bases between them. The CDR3 consists of 14 residues. Tumor samples were obtained before definitive surgery or chemotherapy. The sample consisted of tumor tissue. This TCR was recovered from a human donor with high-grade serous ovarian cancer. The chain is built from TRBV4-2 and TRBJ1-1; TRBD1 is a possible D gene (5 bases). CDR3 in amino acids: CASSQGTENTEAFF. For the CDR3, the DNA is TGTGCCAGCAGCCAGGGGACCGAGAACACTGAAGCTTTCTTT.